The entry that follows covers one T cell receptor beta chain sequence. Its target is unknown. This sample stems from a study of T-cell reconstitution after alpha-beta-depleted transplantation in children. Study-wide findings and caveats: One year post-transplant, T-cell counts and diversity were largely derived from T cells produced anew.

Molecular barcoding with unique molecular identifiers was used for the TCRbeta library. From the PCR reads, TCRdb called clonotypes with MiXCR, one entry per CDR3 protein. The repertoire holds 200,000 to 300,000 distinct CDR3 sequences, roughly 24% seen once, with roughly 2.7% in the top ten. This CDR3 is 14 amino acids long. CDR1 is SGHTA, CDR2 FQGTGA, per germline. Trimming removed 2 bases at V and 5 bases at J, with 12 bases between. The sequence was obtained from a girl aged 2-15 years with Fanconi anemia, due to receive a stem cell transplant. Specimen: PBMCs, collected before TCRalphabeta/CD19-depleted stem cell transplant. V gene TRBV7-3 combines with J gene TRBJ2-5; maybe TRBD1 (6 bases). This CDR3 is CASSLYVRGETQYF. In nucleotides, the CDR3 is TGTGCCAGCAGCTTATATGTTAGGGGGGAGACCCAGTACTTC.